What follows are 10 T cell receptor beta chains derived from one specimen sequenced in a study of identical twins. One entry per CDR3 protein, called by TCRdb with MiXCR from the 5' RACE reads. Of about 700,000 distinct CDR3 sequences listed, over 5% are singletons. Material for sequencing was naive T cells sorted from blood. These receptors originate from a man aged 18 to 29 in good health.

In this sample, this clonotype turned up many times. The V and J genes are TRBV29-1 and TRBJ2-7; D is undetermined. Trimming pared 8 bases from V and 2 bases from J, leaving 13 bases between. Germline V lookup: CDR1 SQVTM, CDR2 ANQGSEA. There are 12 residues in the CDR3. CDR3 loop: CSIEDGPYEQYF. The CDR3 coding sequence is TGCAGCATCGAGGACGGGCCCTACGAGCAGTACTTC.

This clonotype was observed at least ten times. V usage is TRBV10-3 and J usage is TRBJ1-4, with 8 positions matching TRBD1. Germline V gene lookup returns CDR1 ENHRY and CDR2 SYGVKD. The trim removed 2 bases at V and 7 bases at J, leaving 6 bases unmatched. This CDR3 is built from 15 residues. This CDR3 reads CAISEGTGAREKLFF. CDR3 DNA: TGTGCCATCAGTGAGGGGACAGGTGCCCGTGAAAAACTGTTTTTT.

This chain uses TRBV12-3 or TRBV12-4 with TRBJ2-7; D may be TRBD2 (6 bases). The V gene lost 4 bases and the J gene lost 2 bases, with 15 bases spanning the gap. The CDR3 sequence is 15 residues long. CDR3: CASSSRRERAYEQYF. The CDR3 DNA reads TGTGCCAGCAGTTCCAGACGGGAGCGGGCCTACGAGCAGTACTTC.

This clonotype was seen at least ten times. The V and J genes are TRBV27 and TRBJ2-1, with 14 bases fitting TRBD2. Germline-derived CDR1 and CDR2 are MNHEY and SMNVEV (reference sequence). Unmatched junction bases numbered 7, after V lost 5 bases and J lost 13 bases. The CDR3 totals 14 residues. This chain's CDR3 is CASSQPGLAGDQFF. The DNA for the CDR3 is TGTGCCAGCAGTCAACCGGGACTAGCGGGAGATCAGTTCTTC.

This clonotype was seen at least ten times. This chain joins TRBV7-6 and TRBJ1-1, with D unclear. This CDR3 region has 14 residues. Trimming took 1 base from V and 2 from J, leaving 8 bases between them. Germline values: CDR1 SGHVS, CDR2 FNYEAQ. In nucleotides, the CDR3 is TGTGCCAGCAGCTTAGATGGCACCAACACTGAAGCTTTCTTT. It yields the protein CASSLDGTNTEAFF.

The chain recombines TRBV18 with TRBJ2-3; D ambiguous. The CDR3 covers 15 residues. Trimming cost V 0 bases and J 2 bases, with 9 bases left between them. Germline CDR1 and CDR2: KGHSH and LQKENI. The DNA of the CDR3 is TGTGCCAGCTCACCACCTGGGATCCCCACAGATACGCAGTATTTT. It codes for CASSPPGIPTDTQYF. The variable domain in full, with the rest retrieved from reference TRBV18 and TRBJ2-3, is NAGVMQNPRHLVRRRGQEARLRCSPMKGHSHVYWYRQLPEEGLKFMVYLQKENIIDESGMPKERFSAEFPKEGPSILRIQQVVRGDSAAYFCASSPPGIPTDTQYFGPGTRLTVL.

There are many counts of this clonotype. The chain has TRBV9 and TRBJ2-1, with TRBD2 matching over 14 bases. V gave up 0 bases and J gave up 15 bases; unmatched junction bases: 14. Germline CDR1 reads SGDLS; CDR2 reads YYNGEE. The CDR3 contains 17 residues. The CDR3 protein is CASSVVPGLAGEGAAFF. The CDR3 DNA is TGTGCCAGCAGCGTAGTCCCGGGACTAGCGGGAGAGGGGGCGGCGTTCTTC.

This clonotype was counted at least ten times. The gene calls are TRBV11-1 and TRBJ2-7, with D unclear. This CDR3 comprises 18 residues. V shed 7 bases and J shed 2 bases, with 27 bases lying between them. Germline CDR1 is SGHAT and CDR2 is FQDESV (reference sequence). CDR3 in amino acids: CASNLGTSFAPQAYEQYV. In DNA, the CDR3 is TGTGCCAGCAACCTTGGTACCAGTTTTGCGCCCCAAGCCTACGAGCAGTACGTC.

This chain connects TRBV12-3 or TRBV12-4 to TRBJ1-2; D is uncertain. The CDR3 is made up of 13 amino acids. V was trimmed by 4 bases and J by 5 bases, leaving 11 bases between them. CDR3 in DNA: TGTGCCAGCAGTTCCCGAGGGATTTATGGCTACACCTTC. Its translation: CASSSRGIYGYTF.

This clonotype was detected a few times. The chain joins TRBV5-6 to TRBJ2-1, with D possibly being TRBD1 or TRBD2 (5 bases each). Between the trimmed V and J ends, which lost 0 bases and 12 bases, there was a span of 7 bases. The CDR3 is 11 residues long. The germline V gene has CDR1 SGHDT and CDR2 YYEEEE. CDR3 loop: CASSLVGGQFF. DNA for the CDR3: TGTGCCAGCAGCTTGGTTGGGGGGCAGTTCTTC. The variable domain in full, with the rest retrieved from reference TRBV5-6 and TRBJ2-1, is DAGVTQSPTHLIKTRGQQVTLRCSPKSGHDTVSWYQQALGQGPQFIFQYYEEEERQRGNFPDRFSGHQFPNYSSELNVNALLLGDSALYLCASSLVGGQFFGPGTRLTVL.